The 9 T cell receptor beta chains given below trace back to one sample, sequenced in a study of blood T cell repertoires in COVID-19. Only in-frame clones appear in the TCRdb table, and some are missing; sequencing was by immunoSEQ multiplex PCR. Among around 150,000 clones, around four fifths were seen once, and the ten largest hold roughly 20%. The sample consisted of peripheral blood. The source of these receptors is a woman of 80 years or more with acute or convalescent COVID-19.

The gene calls are TRBV7-2 and TRBJ2-1, with TRBD2 identical over 11 bases. Germline V gene data show CDR1 as SGHTA and CDR2 as FQGNSA. CDR3 length: 15 residues. V lost 5 bases and J lost 6; bases outside the gene matches: 6. CDR3 region: CASSTMTSGTNEQFF. The CDR3 DNA follows: TGTGCCAGCAGCACCATGACTAGCGGGACCAATGAGCAGTTCTTC.

The chain recombines TRBV5-1 with TRBJ2-5; D not certain. This CDR3 is 14 amino acids long. V was cut by 0 bases and J by 3 bases, with 9 bases left in between. Germline CDR1 and CDR2: SGHRS and YFSETQ. CDR3 region: CASSLGRSEETQYF. Here the CDR3 DNA reads TGCGCCAGCAGCTTGGGGAGATCCGAAGAGACCCAGTACTTC.

The chain combines TRBV18 with TRBJ1-1; 8 nucleotides align to TRBD1. CDR1 and CDR2 from the germline V gene are KGHSH and LQKENI. J lost 2 bases, V lost 3 bases, and 5 bases had no gene match. The CDR3 contains 15 residues. The CDR3 here is CASSPLTGDNTEAFF. The CDR3 bases are TGTGCCAGCTCACCCCTGACAGGGGATAACACTGAAGCTTTCTTT.

The genes are TRBV30 and TRBJ2-5; the match to TRBD2 covers 14 bases. Trimming at V came to 7 bases and at J to 1 base, leaving 2 bases not matched to a gene. Germline loops: CDR1 GTSNPN, CDR2 SVGIG (reference sequence). This CDR3 contains 14 residues. CDR3 residues: CASGLAGVQETQYF. DNA of the CDR3: TGTGCCTCGGGACTAGCGGGAGTCCAAGAGACCCAGTACTTC.

Here the CDR3 reads CASSQTTGQVNLDGNTIYF. Written as DNA, the CDR3 is TGTGCCAGCTCGCAGACGACGGGACAGGTTAATCTGGATGGAAACACCATATATTTT. The chain employs TRBV18 and TRBJ1-3; 8 nucleotides match TRBD1. This CDR3 spans 19 amino acids. Germline V gene data show CDR1 as KGHSH and CDR2 as LQKENI. The V gene end was trimmed by 6 bases and the J gene end by 3 bases; junction bases not matched to a gene: 19.

V usage is TRBV19 and J usage is TRBJ2-1; 10 bases map to TRBD2. CDR3 size: 16 residues. The trim removed 3 bases at V and 4 bases at J, leaving 6 bases unmatched. Germline assignment: CDR1 LNHDA and CDR2 SQIVND (reference sequence). The CDR3 loop reads CASSMRRSGGYNEQFF. The DNA of the CDR3 is TGTGCCAGTAGTATGAGGCGTAGCGGGGGGTACAATGAGCAGTTCTTC.

A few counts support this clone. The CDR3 DNA reads TGTGCCAGCAGACCTCGACCGGGACAGCGCTACAATCAGCCCCAGCATTTT. It codes for CASRPRPGQRYNQPQHF. This rearrangement joins TRBV6-2 or TRBV6-3 to TRBJ1-5; TRBD1 matches 7 bases. The junction had 14 bases not matched to a gene; V was cut back by 6 bases and J by 3 bases. Germline lookup yields CDR1 MNHEY and CDR2 SVGEGT. This CDR3 region has 17 residues.

V is TRBV10-3 and J is TRBJ2-5; 15 bases map to TRBD2. The CDR3 runs 15 residues. V gave up 7 bases and J gave up 7 bases; unmatched junction bases: 7. Looked up from germline, CDR1 is ENHRY and CDR2 is SYGVKD. CDR3 nucleotides: TGTGCCATCAACTCGGGACTAGCGGGAGGAGGGACCCAGTACTTC. Translated: CAINSGLAGGGTQYF.

This clone appeared once. The same CDR3 can be traced to other DNA sequences in this sample. The genes are TRBV7-6 and TRBJ1-4, with no clear D. CDR3 length: 15 amino acids. The V end lost 1 base, the J end lost 5 bases, and 11 bases lay between the germline ends. The germline gives CDR1 SGHVS, CDR2 FNYEAQ. The CDR3 DNA is TGTGCCAGCAGCTTAGGACGGCGGTCGAATGAAAAACTGTTTTTT. Translating gives CASSLGRRSNEKLFF. The variable domain in full, completed from reference TRBV7-6 and TRBJ1-4, reads GAGVSQSPRYKVTKRGQDVALRCDPISGHVSLYWYRQALGQGPEFLTYFNYEAQQDKSGLPNDRFSAERPEGSISTLTIQRTEQRDSAMYRCASSLGRRSNEKLFFGSGTQLSVL.